This T cell receptor beta chain was sequenced for a study of T cells in Graves' hyperthyroidism and ophthalmopathy. In the study overall: Peripheral blood was taken when the disease was first diagnosed, before any treatment began. Study results and limitations: Most expanded thyroid clonotypes above 0.001 recurred in blood. Ophthalmopathy was model-predicted a median roughly six months pre-onset.

Ten or more counts support this clonotype. Antigen specificity is unknown. Amplification of TCR beta CDR3 regions was performed using RNA transcripts as template. Initially, a first-round RT-PCR of the TCR CDR3 employed the HTBI primer set. MiXCR, run by TCRdb on the multiplex PCR reads, gives a single entry per CDR3 protein. Of about 340,000 distinct CDR3 sequences in the sample, over 20% were seen once. V gave up 2 bases and J gave up 4 bases; unmatched junction bases: 6. CDR1 is LGHDT, CDR2 YNNKEL, per germline (reference sequence). This CDR3 is built from 15 residues. The sample was blood. This TCR was recovered from a woman aged 45-65 years with Graves' hyperthyroidism. V is TRBV3-1 and J is TRBJ2-3; 7 positions match TRBD1. The CDR3 coding sequence is TGTGCCAGCAGCCAACCGGGAACAGGGGCAGATACGCAGTATTTT. Residues: CASSQPGTGADTQYF.